These 14 T cell receptor beta chains were sequenced from one sample in a study of radiation and T cells in renal cell carcinoma. Sequencing was performed with immunoSEQ multiplex PCR; in TCRdb, only in-frame clones are kept and a portion is missing. This table holds under 55,000 clones, 83% found once. The time point denotes: baseline pretreatment blood. Treatment reported: 15 Gy SBRT to primary tumor, nephrectomy 4 weeks later. The material sequenced was blood, taken from a patient whose treatment included radiotherapy and nephrectomy. These receptors came from an older woman with renal cell carcinoma.

The chain links TRBV7-9 to TRBJ1-1; no clear D. This CDR3 has 13 amino acids. The germline gives CDR1 SEHNR, CDR2 FQNEAQ (reference sequence). The V end lost 5 bases, the J end lost 4 bases, and 11 bases lay between the germline ends. The CDR3 nucleotides are TGTGCCAGCAGCCCGAACCCGTCCACTGAAGCTTTCTTT. It yields the protein CASSPNPSTEAFF. The whole variable domain, remainder taken from reference TRBV7-9 and TRBJ1-1, is DTGVSQNPRHKITKRGQNVTFRCDPISEHNRLYWYRQTLGQGPEFLTYFQNEAQLEKSRLLSDRFSAERPKGSFSTLEIQRTEQGDSAMYLCASSPNPSTEAFFGQGTRLTVV.

The V and J genes are TRBV27 and TRBJ2-1; TRBD2 matches 10 bases. There are 15 residues in the CDR3. Germline assignment: CDR1 MNHEY and CDR2 SMNVEV (reference sequence). The junction had 3 bases not matched to a gene; V was cut back by 3 bases and J by 4 bases. The CDR3 loop is CASSFLAGDYNEQFF. The CDR3 DNA reads TGTGCCAGCAGTTTTCTAGCGGGAGATTACAATGAGCAGTTCTTC.

The genes are TRBV6-5 and TRBJ2-7; D call uncertain. The V gene lost 0 bases and the J gene lost 5 bases, with 17 bases spanning the gap. There are 16 residues in the CDR3. Germline CDR1 MNHEY, CDR2 SVGAGI. The CDR3 sequence: CASSYSNGEPFDEQYF. CDR3 in DNA: TGTGCCAGCAGTTACTCGAATGGTGAGCCTTTTGACGAGCAGTACTTC.

The V call is TRBV20-1, the J call TRBJ2-1; D unresolved. The V gene's germline CDR1 is DFQATT and CDR2 SNEGSKA (reference sequence). This CDR3 is built from 11 residues. Trimming left V 3 bases short and J 8 bases short, with 8 bases between. The CDR3 nucleotides read TGCAGTGCTAGCTTTGGGGATGAGCAGTTCTTC. This encodes CSASFGDEQFF.

This chain links TRBV7-9 with TRBJ2-5; D perhaps matches TRBD2 (6 bases). Between the trimmed V and J ends, which lost 4 bases and 7 bases, there was a span of 28 bases. Germline-derived CDR1 and CDR2 are SEHNR and FQNEAQ (reference sequence). This CDR3 comprises 18 residues. The CDR3 nucleotides read TGTGCCAGCAGCTCCGGCCCCCTCTTGCGGGGTCTCCATGGGACCCAGTACTTC. Its translation is CASSSGPLLRGLHGTQYF.

The gene calls are TRBV7-6 and TRBJ2-7; 8 bases align to TRBD2. With V trimmed by 8 bases and J by 6 bases, 12 bases remained unmatched. The germline gives CDR1 SGHVS, CDR2 FNYEAQ. This CDR3 region has 14 residues. The CDR3 bases are TGTGCCAGCTCCCGGGGGGGGCTATTTCCCGAGCAGTACTTC. Amino acids: CASSRGGLFPEQYF.

The rearrangement links TRBV5-1 to TRBJ2-5; 7 nucleotides align to TRBD2. J was trimmed by 2 bases and V by 5 bases; bases with no gene match: 3. Per germline, CDR1 SGHRS and CDR2 YFSETQ. CDR3 size: 13 residues. CDR3: CASRGTTQETQYF. CDR3 nucleotides: TGCGCCAGCAGAGGGACTACTCAAGAGACCCAGTACTTC.

This chain uses TRBV7-2 with TRBJ2-7; the D is unclear. The CDR3 loop spans 14 amino acids. Germline lookup yields CDR1 SGHTA and CDR2 FQGNSA. The V end lost 2 bases, the J end lost 6 bases, and 14 bases lay between the germline ends. This CDR3 is CASSLSRPSGEQYF. CDR3 nucleotides: TGTGCCAGCAGCTTATCCAGACCCTCAGGCGAGCAGTACTTC.

This sequence joins TRBV29-1 and TRBJ2-5; TRBD1 matches at 7 bases. The tail of the sequence fits TRBJ2-7 better, so the J call may be wrong. The CDR3 runs 13 residues. Germline V gives CDR1 SQVTM, CDR2 ANQGSEA. The CDR3 region has the DNA TGCAGCGTTGATTACAGGGGAACAGGCGAGCAGTACTTC. Translated, it gives CSVDYRGTGEQYF.

The chain recombines TRBV28 with TRBJ2-3, with a weak D call TRBD2 (5 bases). V was shortened by 7 bases and J by 14 bases, with 19 bases between the two germline ends. The germline CDR1 and CDR2 sequences are MDHEN and SYDVKM. CDR3 size: 12 residues. CDR3 residues: CASMGSVGPPYF. DNA of the CDR3: TGTGCCAGCATGGGGAGTGTTGGGCCCCCGTATTTT.

The CDR3 nucleotides read TGTGCCAGCAGTGAAACTATGGGGGGGTACACTGAAGCTTTCTTT. Protein sequence: CASSETMGGYTEAFF. This sequence joins TRBV6-1 and TRBJ1-1, with D possibly matching TRBD1 (5 bases). The CDR3 has 15 residues. V was cut by 2 bases and J by 3 bases, with 13 bases left in between. Germline V gene data show CDR1 as MNHNS and CDR2 as SASEGT.

The chain joins TRBV4-2 to TRBJ2-3; possible D gene TRBD2, 5 bases. Between the trimmed V and J ends, which lost 0 bases and 0 bases, there was a span of 13 bases. This CDR3 is built from 17 residues. The germline V gene has CDR1 LGHNA and CDR2 YNFKEQ. CDR3 region: CASSQDLDFVSTDTQYF. The CDR3, as DNA: TGTGCCAGCAGCCAAGATCTGGACTTTGTTAGCACAGATACGCAGTATTTT.

This chain links TRBV4-1 with TRBJ2-7; D not certain. The CDR3 covers 12 residues. Germline CDR1 reads MGHRA; CDR2 reads YSYEKL. The V end lost 0 bases, the J end lost 5 bases, and 5 bases lay between the germline ends. Written as DNA, the CDR3 is TGCGCCAGCAGCCAAGATGGGCACGAGCAGTACTTC. This encodes CASSQDGHEQYF.

The rearrangement joins TRBV28 to TRBJ2-3; D remains unclear. In germline, CDR1 is MDHEN, CDR2 SYDVKM. Trimming removed 11 bases from V and 1 base from J, with 19 bases in between. CDR3 size: 15 residues. CDR3 region: CALSIDGRGTDTQYF. The DNA of the CDR3 is TGTGCCCTAAGCATCGACGGAAGGGGCACAGATACGCAGTATTTT.